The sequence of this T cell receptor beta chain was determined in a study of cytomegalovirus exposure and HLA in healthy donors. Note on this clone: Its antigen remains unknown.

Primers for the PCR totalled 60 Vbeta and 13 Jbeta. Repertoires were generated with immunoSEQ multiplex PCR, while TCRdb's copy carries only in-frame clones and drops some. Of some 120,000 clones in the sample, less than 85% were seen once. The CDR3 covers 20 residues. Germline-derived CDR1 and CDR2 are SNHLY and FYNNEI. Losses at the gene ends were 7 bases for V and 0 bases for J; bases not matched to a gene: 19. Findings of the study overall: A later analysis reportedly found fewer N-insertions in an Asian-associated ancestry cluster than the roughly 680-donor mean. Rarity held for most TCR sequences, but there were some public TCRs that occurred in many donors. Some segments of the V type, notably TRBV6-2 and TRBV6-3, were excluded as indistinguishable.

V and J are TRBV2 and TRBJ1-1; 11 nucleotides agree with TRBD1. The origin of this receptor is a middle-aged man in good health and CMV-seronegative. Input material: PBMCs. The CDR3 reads CASTPPTPSRTGGLNTEAFF. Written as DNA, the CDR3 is TGTGCCAGCACCCCCCCCACCCCCTCCAGGACAGGGGGCTTGAACACTGAAGCTTTCTTT.